This T cell receptor beta chain was captured by sequencing in a study of T cell changes during pregnancy in multiple sclerosis (dated by TCRdb to about 2019). Background on the whole study: The study examined how the T cell repertoire changed over the course of pregnancy in women with multiple sclerosis.

The CDR3 spans 15 residues, from the cysteine through the phenylalanine. Only the CDR3 region is kept as DNA, spanning 45 bases read in frame from base 1. The germline V gene provides CDR1 MNHEY and CDR2 SVGAGI. The V end loses 2 bases and the J end loses 2 bases, and a stretch of 12 bases separates them. This clone has a handful of counts. Its antigen specificity is not known. Base-call qualities are not available, and no considerably larger clone is one nucleotide away. To prepare the library, the immunoSEQ multiplex PCR assay was applied. The clones in this table, taken by TCRdb from immuneACCESS, are in-frame only. Not every clone is retained; where verified, under half of the shortfall comes from an unresolved V gene, and the cause of the rest is unknown. This sample has about 59,000 clones in its table, and 93% of those were observed once. Jointly, the top ten make up roughly 2.6% of the sample.

Sequencing used CD8+ T cells from peripheral blood mononuclear cells, obtained in the third trimester of pregnancy. The receptor chain draws on TRBV6-5 and TRBJ1-1; the D segment could be TRBD1, given 6 matching bases. The origin of this receptor is a female donor with multiple sclerosis, enrolled in a pregnancy study. The CDR3 region reads CASSYNTGINTEAFF. The nucleotide sequence is TGTGCCAGCAGTTACAACACAGGGATCAACACTGAAGCTTTCTTT.